This is a list of T cell receptor beta chains from one sample in a study of blood T cell repertoires in COVID-19. Measured with immunoSEQ multiplex PCR; TCRdb has only the in-frame clones, and not every one. The sample includes 250,000 to 350,000 clones, more than 75% of them seen just once. The sequencing input was peripheral blood. These receptors were collected from a woman aged 50 to 60 with acute or convalescent COVID-19. Both conserved end residues are part of each CDR3. The order of the fields is J gene, V gene, D gene, clone size, CDR3 DNA, CDR3 protein. The D gene is left open where the match is weak. The size entry is marked missing in some rows and otherwise reads once, few, many or a size class.

>TRBJ2-5|TRBV7-6|TRBD2|.
TGTGCCAGCAGCCCGCGACTAGCGGGAGGCGGAGAGACCCAGTACTTC
CASSPRLAGGGETQYF
>TRBJ2-2|TRBV6-5|TRBD1|.
TGTGCCAGCAGGCCCCGGGACAGAAACACCGGGGAGCTGTTTTTT
CASRPRDRNTGELFF
>TRBJ2-7|TRBV6-2/TRBV6-3|TRBD1|.
TGTGCCAGCAGCAGACCCGGACAGGGGGCTTGGGAGCAGTACTTC
CASSRPGQGAWEQYF
>TRBJ2-1|TRBV10-3|.|.
TGTGCCATCAGTGAGTCACCAGGTTACAATGAGCAGTTCTTC
CAISESPGYNEQFF
>TRBJ2-7|TRBV28|.|.
TGTGCCAGCAGTTTAGGGGGCCCCGCCTACGAGCAGTACTTC
CASSLGGPAYEQYF
>TRBJ2-5|TRBV7-3|TRBD1|.
TGTGCCAGCAGCCCCGGGACAGCCATCCAAGAGACCCAGTACTTC
CASSPGTAIQETQYF
>TRBJ2-2|TRBV9|.|.
TGTGCCAGCAGCCTAAACACCGGGGAGCTGTTTTTT
CASSLNTGELFF
>TRBJ1-4|TRBV2|.|.
TGTGCCAGCAGCGCACAGGGAGCCGCTAATGAAAAACTGTTTTTT
CASSAQGAANEKLFF
>TRBJ2-7|TRBV5-6|TRBD1|.
TGTGCCAGCAGCTTGAAACAGGGGATCCTATACGAGCAGTACTTC
CASSLKQGILYEQYF
>TRBJ1-5|TRBV10-3|.|few
TGTGCCATCAGTGATCCGAGTCAGCCCCAGCATTTT
CAISDPSQPQHF
>TRBJ2-7|TRBV21-1|.|.
TGTGCCCCGGGGGACGAGCAGTACTTC
CAPGDEQYF
>TRBJ1-2|TRBV9|.|once
TGTGCCAGCAGCGTAGGGGTGTCAGGGCCGGGTGGCTACACCTTC
CASSVGVSGPGGYTF
>TRBJ2-5|TRBV6-1|TRBD2|.
TGTGCCAGCAGTGAATCCAACGGGAGGGAGACCCAGTACTTC
CASSESNGRETQYF
>TRBJ2-1|TRBV24-1|.|.
TGTGCCACCAGTGATTCCAACACGCGGGAGCAGTTCTTC
CATSDSNTREQFF
>TRBJ1-5|TRBV10-3|.|.
TGTGCCATCAGTGAGTACCCCTCAGGCGGCAATCAGCCCCAGCATTTT
CAISEYPSGGNQPQHF
>TRBJ2-3|TRBV7-2|TRBD2|.
TGTGCCAGCAGCTTGCTAGCGGAACTCACAGATACGCAGTATTTT
CASSLLAELTDTQYF
>TRBJ2-7|TRBV27|TRBD1|.
TGTGCCAGCAGTCCCGGGACAGGGAGGAGCTCCTACGAGCAGTACTTC
CASSPGTGRSSYEQYF
>TRBJ2-5|TRBV24-1|.|once
TGTGCCACCAGTGATTTCGGAGAGACCCAGTACTTC
CATSDFGETQYF
>TRBJ2-7|TRBV3-1/TRBV3-2|.|.
TGTGCCAGCAGCCGCCGAGGGTCAGGGGCCGGCTACGAGCAGTACTTC
CASSRRGSGAGYEQYF
>TRBJ2-5|TRBV5-1|.|.
TGCGCCAGCAACTTGACAGGCCAAGAGACCCAGTACTTC
CASNLTGQETQYF
>TRBJ1-2|TRBV29-1|.|.
TGCAGCGTTGGAGTGGAGGATGGCTACACCTTC
CSVGVEDGYTF
>TRBJ2-2|TRBV7-2|.|.
TGTGCCAGCAGCTTTGCGGGAACGAACACCGGGGAGCTGTTTTTT
CASSFAGTNTGELFF
>TRBJ2-5|TRBV7-9|TRBD1|.
TGTGCCAGCAGCTCTTGGGACAGGGGTTCGCAAGAGACCCAGTACTTC
CASSSWDRGSQETQYF
>TRBJ1-5|TRBV7-9|TRBD1|.
TGTGCCAGCAGCGGGACGGACAGGGGACGACAGCCCCAGCATTTT
CASSGTDRGRQPQHF
>TRBJ2-1|TRBV9|TRBD2|.
TGTGCCAGCAGCGCCAGGACTAGCGGGCCCAAGAGGTGGGGGAATGAGCAGTTCTTC
CASSARTSGPKRWGNEQFF
>TRBJ2-3|TRBV12-3/TRBV12-4|.|.
TGTGCCAGCAGTTCTACAGATACGCAGTATTTT
CASSSTDTQYF